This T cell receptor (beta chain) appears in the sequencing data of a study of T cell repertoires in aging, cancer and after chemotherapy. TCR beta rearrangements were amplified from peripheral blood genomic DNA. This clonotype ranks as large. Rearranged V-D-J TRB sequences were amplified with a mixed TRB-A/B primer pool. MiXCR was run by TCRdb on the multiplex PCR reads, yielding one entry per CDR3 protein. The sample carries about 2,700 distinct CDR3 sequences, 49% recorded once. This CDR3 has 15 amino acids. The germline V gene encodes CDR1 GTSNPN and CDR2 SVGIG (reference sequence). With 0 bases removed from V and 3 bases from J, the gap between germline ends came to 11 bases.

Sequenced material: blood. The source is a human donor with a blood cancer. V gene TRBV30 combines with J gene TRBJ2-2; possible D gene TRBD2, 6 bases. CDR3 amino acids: CAWSVIAEHTGELFF. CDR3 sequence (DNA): TGTGCCTGGAGTGTAATAGCGGAGCACACCGGGGAGCTGTTTTTT.